This T cell receptor beta chain was retrieved from a study of Ad26.COV2.S vaccination and SARS-CoV-2 variants. This clone turned up a few times. Its antigen remains unknown. The CDR3 is 17 amino acids. Trimming took 0 bases from V and 6 from J; bases not matched to a gene: 11. Germline V CDR1 and CDR2: ENHRY, SYGVKD. This table comes from immunoSEQ multiplex PCR, and its TCRdb copy is limited to in-frame clones, with some not included. The sample has around 340,000 clones; about 87% are singletons. The treatment is: about 20 received Ad26.COV2.S at low or high dose, single or two shots; about 5 received placebo; per-sample allocation not given. Sampling occurred on day 63 after the first vaccine or placebo injection. Study-level points and caveats: Vaccinees displayed broader spike-specific TCR repertoires than placebo recipients.

This sequence joins TRBV10-3 and TRBJ2-1; 7 bases align to TRBD1. The sequence came from a person between 18 and 59 years old who received the Ad26.COV2.S COVID-19 vaccine or a placebo. Sequenced here: peripheral blood, sampled in a trial of Ad26.COV2.S vaccine versus placebo. CDR3 DNA: TGTGCCATCAGTGAGTCGGATTCGAACAGGGGTGGCAATGAGCAGTTCTTC. This translates into CAISESDSNRGGNEQFF.